This T cell receptor (beta chain) stems from a study of blood T cell repertoires in COVID-19. Overall study: From the United States, Italy and Spain came samples of acute and convalescent COVID-19. T cells, B-cell-depleted T cells, or PBMCs provided the cDNA or gDNA that served as material.

This clone showed up just once. This CDR3 is 13 amino acids long. The junction had 6 bases not matched to a gene; V was cut back by 5 bases and J by 7 bases. Germline V gene sequence: CDR1 LGHDT, CDR2 YNNKEL (reference sequence). Generated by immunoSEQ multiplex PCR, the TCRdb table keeps only in-frame clones and is missing some. The sample gives some 270,000 clones, approximately 92% of which show up once; 3.5% to 5.5% is in the top ten. The sequenced material came from peripheral blood. V gene TRBV3-1 (or the pseudogene TRBV3-2) combines with J gene TRBJ1-2, with 8 bases lining up with TRBD1. This sequence originates from a woman aged 40 to 49 who had recovered from COVID-19. The CDR3 DNA reads as TGTGCCAGCAGCGCCGGACAGGGAGGTGGCTACACCTTC. This sequence encodes CASSAGQGGGYTF.